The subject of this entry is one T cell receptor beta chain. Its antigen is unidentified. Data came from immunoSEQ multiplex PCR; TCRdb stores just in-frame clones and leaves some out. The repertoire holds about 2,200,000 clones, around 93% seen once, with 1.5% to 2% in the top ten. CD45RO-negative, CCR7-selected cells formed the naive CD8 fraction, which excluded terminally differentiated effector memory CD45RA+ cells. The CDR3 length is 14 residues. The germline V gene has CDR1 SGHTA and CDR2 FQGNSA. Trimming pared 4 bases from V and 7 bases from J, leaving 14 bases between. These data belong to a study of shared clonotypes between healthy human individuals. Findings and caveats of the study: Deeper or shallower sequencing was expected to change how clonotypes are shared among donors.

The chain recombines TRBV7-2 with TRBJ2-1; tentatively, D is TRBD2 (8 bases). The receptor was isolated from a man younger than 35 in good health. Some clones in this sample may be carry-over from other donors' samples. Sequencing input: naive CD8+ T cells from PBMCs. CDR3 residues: CASSSREGANEQFF. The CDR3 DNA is TGTGCCAGCAGCTCCCGGGAGGGGGCGAATGAGCAGTTCTTC.